This is a list of T cell receptor beta chains from one sample in a study of cytomegalovirus exposure and HLA in healthy donors. The assay was immunoSEQ multiplex PCR, and TCRdb's table has in-frame clones only and misses some. The sample has 90,000 to 120,000 clones, 79% seen once. Sequencing was done on a sample of PBMCs. Receptors were obtained from a woman between 35 and 50 years old in good health and CMV-seronegative. CDR3s include the opening cysteine and the closing phenylalanine or tryptophan. A D gene is named only where the DNA matches it firmly. For some rows the clone size is stated as once, few or many, or as a class when expanded; others skip it.

v_call: TRBV4-1
j_call: TRBJ2-7
clone_size: NA
d_call: TRBD1
cdr3_nt: TGCGCCAGCAGCCCGAGGGGCGGGACAGGGAACTACGAGCAGTACTTC
cdr3_aa: CASSPRGGTGNYEQYF

v_call: TRBV28
j_call: TRBJ2-5
clone_size: NA
d_call: TRBD2
cdr3_nt: TGTGCCAGCAGGTCCCAGCCCGGGGGGACAGAGACCCAGTACTTC
cdr3_aa: CASRSQPGGTETQYF

v_call: TRBV30
j_call: TRBJ1-5
clone_size: NA
d_call: NA
cdr3_nt: TGTGCCTGGAGTAGCGGTTACAATCAGCCCCAGCATTTT
cdr3_aa: CAWSSGYNQPQHF

v_call: TRBV27
j_call: TRBJ2-7
clone_size: NA
d_call: NA
cdr3_nt: TGTGCCAGCAGCCCCACAGGTATCTACGAGCAGTACTTC
cdr3_aa: CASSPTGIYEQYF

v_call: TRBV7-9
j_call: TRBJ2-1
clone_size: NA
d_call: TRBD1
cdr3_nt: TGTGCCAGCAGCCCCCCGACAGGGACCGACCCTTTGTACAATGAGCAGTTCTTC
cdr3_aa: CASSPPTGTDPLYNEQFF

v_call: TRBV5-1
j_call: TRBJ2-1
clone_size: NA
d_call: NA
cdr3_nt: TGCGCCAGCAGCCCGACATATTTTGATGAGCAGTTCTTC
cdr3_aa: CASSPTYFDEQFF

v_call: TRBV10-2
j_call: TRBJ1-5
clone_size: NA
d_call: TRBD1
cdr3_nt: TGCGCCGGGGGACAGTCCTCTGAGGGGCAGCCCCAGCATTTT
cdr3_aa: CAGGQSSEGQPQHF

v_call: TRBV18
j_call: TRBJ2-7
clone_size: NA
d_call: TRBD1
cdr3_nt: TGTGCCAGCTCACCCGGACAGGGTCTCTCCTACGAGCAGTACTTC
cdr3_aa: CASSPGQGLSYEQYF

v_call: TRBV19
j_call: TRBJ2-1
clone_size: NA
d_call: TRBD2
cdr3_nt: TGTGCCAGTAGTATCGGGGGGAACAATGAGCAGTTCTTC
cdr3_aa: CASSIGGNNEQFF

v_call: TRBV18
j_call: TRBJ1-4
clone_size: NA
d_call: TRBD1
cdr3_nt: TGTGCCAGCTCCCGGACAGGTGGTGAAAAACTGTTTTTT
cdr3_aa: CASSRTGGEKLFF

v_call: TRBV4-1
j_call: TRBJ2-2
clone_size: once
d_call: NA
cdr3_nt: TGCGCCAGCAGCCTAGACAGAAACCCAGACACCGGGGAGCTGTTTTTT
cdr3_aa: CASSLDRNPDTGELFF

v_call: TRBV5-5
j_call: TRBJ2-5
clone_size: NA
d_call: NA
cdr3_nt: TGTGCCAGCAGCCGTGGACAGCTCCAAGAGACCCAGTACTTC
cdr3_aa: CASSRGQLQETQYF

v_call: TRBV7-8
j_call: TRBJ2-2
clone_size: NA
d_call: NA
cdr3_nt: TGTGCCAGCAGCTTCGGGGCGAACACCGGGGAGCTGTTTTTT
cdr3_aa: CASSFGANTGELFF

v_call: TRBV2
j_call: TRBJ1-1
clone_size: NA
d_call: NA
cdr3_nt: TGTGCCAGCAGTGAAAGGGGAGGGGACACTGAAGCTTTCTTT
cdr3_aa: CASSERGGDTEAFF

v_call: TRBV7-2
j_call: TRBJ1-6
clone_size: NA
d_call: TRBD1
cdr3_nt: TGTGCCAGCAGCCGGGACAGGGGGGATAATTCACCCCTCCACTTT
cdr3_aa: CASSRDRGDNSPLHF

v_call: TRBV4-3
j_call: TRBJ1-6
clone_size: NA
d_call: NA
cdr3_nt: TGCGCCAGCAGCCAAGAGGGCAGGGGTACCTCACCCCTCCACTTT
cdr3_aa: CASSQEGRGTSPLHF